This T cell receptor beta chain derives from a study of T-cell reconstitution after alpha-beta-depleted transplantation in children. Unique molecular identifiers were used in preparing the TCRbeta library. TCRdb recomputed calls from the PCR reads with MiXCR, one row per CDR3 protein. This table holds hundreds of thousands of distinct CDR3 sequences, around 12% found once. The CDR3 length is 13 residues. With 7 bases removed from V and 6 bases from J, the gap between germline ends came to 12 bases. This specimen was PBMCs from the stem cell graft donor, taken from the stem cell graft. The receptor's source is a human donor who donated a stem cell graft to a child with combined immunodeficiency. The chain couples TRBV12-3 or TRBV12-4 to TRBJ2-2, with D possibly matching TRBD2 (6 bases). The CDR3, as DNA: TGTGCCAGCACCTTGTGGGGGGCCGGGGAGCTGTTTTTT. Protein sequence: CASTLWGAGELFF.